The entry below describes one T cell receptor beta chain. No antigen is known for it. Germline CDR1 is SGHRS and CDR2 is YFSETQ. The CDR3 consists of 16 residues. The V gene end was trimmed by 0 bases and the J gene end by 3 bases; junction bases not matched to a gene: 5. The data originate from a study of CD8+ T cells in alopecia areata. Overall study findings and caveats: For patients receiving tofacitinib, scalp clonality and expanded CD8+ clones among the top 100 significantly decreased.

Treatment: oral pan-JAK inhibitor, 5-10 mg twice daily. Alopecia areata patients gave lesional scalp punch biopsies and peripheral blood samples. Isolation of CD4+ and CD8+ T cells from PBMCs was achieved by sorting. TCR sequencing used cDNA made by reverse transcription of extracted RNA. Libraries were prepared by immunoSEQ multiplex PCR; TCRdb keeps only in-frame clonotypes and omits some of them. The data contain around 110,000 clones, roughly 84% of them seen just once; the ten biggest clones take up 24%. The input for sequencing was CD8+ T cells sorted from blood, taken at week 24, from a patient treated with tofacitinib. The receptor's source is a human donor with alopecia areata. The V and J genes are TRBV5-1 and TRBJ2-1; 8 bases are a match to TRBD2. CDR3 coding DNA: TGCGCCAGCAGCTTGGGGATTAGCGGGATCTACAATGAGCAGTTCTTC. It specifies CASSLGISGIYNEQFF. Complete variable domain (other parts from reference TRBV5-1 and TRBJ2-1): KAGVTQTPRYLIKTRGQQVTLSCSPISGHRSVSWYQQTPGQGLQFLFEYFSETQRNKGNFPGRFSGRQFSNSRSEMNVSTLELGDSALYLCASSLGISGIYNEQFFGPGTRLTVL.